The rows below give T cell receptor beta chains drawn from one sample of a study of PD-L1 blockade in urothelial cancer. Method: immunoSEQ multiplex PCR; TCRdb's copy keeps in-frame clones and lacks some. The profile covers roughly 47,000 clones, with about four fifths appearing a single time and under 11% taken by the ten largest. The sample consisted of PBMCs, taken around atezolizumab (anti-PD-L1) treatment. These receptors all stem from a man between 70 and 80 years old with urothelial cancer. Each CDR3 is given with its conserved first and last residue. The D gene is left open where the match is weak. Only some rows state a clone size, as once, few, many or a class for expanded clones.

-	once	TRBV28	TRBJ1-1	TGTGCCAGCAGTTCAGGGATGATGAACACTGAAGCTTTCTTT	CASSSGMMNTEAFF
-	-	TRBV18	TRBJ2-7	TGTGCCAGCTCACCACGATCAGGTGATAGCTCCTACGAGCAGTACTTC	CASSPRSGDSSYEQYF
-	-	TRBV21-1	TRBJ1-1	TGTGCCAGCATCCGTGGGCACCGGGACAGGAACACTGAAGCTTTCTTT	CASIRGHRDRNTEAFF
TRBD2	-	TRBV2	TRBJ2-1	TGTGCCAGCACGGCCCCTAGCGGGAGTTACAATGAGCAGTTCTTC	CASTAPSGSYNEQFF
-	-	TRBV19	TRBJ2-7	TGTGCCAGTAGTATTCAAGGGGGCTACGAGCAGTACTTC	CASSIQGGYEQYF
-	-	TRBV10-1	TRBJ2-1	TGCGCCAGCAGTGGTCCGGAGCCCTACAATGAGCAGTTCTTC	CASSGPEPYNEQFF
TRBD1	-	TRBV5-5	TRBJ1-3	TGTGCCAGCAGCCCAGGGACAGGGGGTCGAAACACCATATATTTT	CASSPGTGGRNTIYF
TRBD1	-	TRBV6-1	TRBJ2-5	TGTGCCAGCAGCGGGACAGGGAAAGAGACCCAGTACTTC	CASSGTGKETQYF
-	-	TRBV29-1	TRBJ2-3	TGCAGCGTGGCCCACATGGCTACAGATACGCAGTATTTT	CSVAHMATDTQYF
-	-	TRBV5-8	TRBJ2-2	TGTGCGTCACCGGGAACCTACACCGGGGAGCTGTTTTTT	CASPGTYTGELFF
TRBD2	-	TRBV2	TRBJ2-1	TGTGCCAGGGGGACTAGCGGGATGTACAATGAGCAGTTCTTC	CARGTSGMYNEQFF
-	-	TRBV7-6	TRBJ2-5	TGTGCCAGCAGCTTATGGGGTCTCAGCGGTCAAGAGACCCAGTACTTC	CASSLWGLSGQETQYF
TRBD2	-	TRBV5-4	TRBJ2-7	TGTGCCAGCAGCTATACTAGCGGGGGGACCTACGAGCAGTACTTC	CASSYTSGGTYEQYF
-	-	TRBV25-1	TRBJ1-5	TGTGCCAGCAGCTCCCAGGCAGGGAATCAGCCCCAGCATTTT	CASSSQAGNQPQHF
-	-	TRBV5-1	TRBJ1-1	TGCGCCAGCAGCTTGGCCCAGGAGAACACTGAAGCTTTCTTT	CASSLAQENTEAFF
-	-	TRBV5-4	TRBJ1-1	TGTGCCAGCAGCTTCCCGGGAGAGATGAACACTGAAGCTTTCTTT	CASSFPGEMNTEAFF
-	-	TRBV5-6	TRBJ2-1	TGTGCCAGCAGCTTAAGGGATGGAGGAAATGAGCAGTTCTTC	CASSLRDGGNEQFF
-	-	TRBV9	TRBJ2-6	TGTGCCAGCAGCGTCAGGGGTACTGGGGCCAACGTCCTGACTTTC	CASSVRGTGANVLTF
-	few	TRBV7-8	TRBJ2-5	TGTGCCAGCACCCCTACCCAGGAAGAGACCCAGTACTTC	CASTPTQEETQYF
-	-	TRBV7-6	TRBJ2-5	TGTGCCAGCAGCCGCGGTGGGAGGCCCTTAGAGACCCAGTACTTC	CASSRGGRPLETQYF
-	once	TRBV29-1	TRBJ1-3	TGCAGCGTTGTGGGGACAAGGGAGAGCTCTGGAAACACCATATATTTT	CSVVGTRESSGNTIYF
-	-	TRBV19	TRBJ1-2	TGTGCCAGCAGACAGATTTTCTATGGCTACACCTTC	CASRQIFYGYTF
TRBD1	once	TRBV28	TRBJ1-1	TGTGCCAGCAGTCCACAGGGGGCAACTGAAGCTTTCTTT	CASSPQGATEAFF
TRBD2	-	TRBV14	TRBJ2-1	TGTGCCAGCAGGAAGGGGCCCCTCGAAACAACGGGACTAGCGAGTTACAATGAGCAGTTCTTC	CASRKGPLETTGLASYNEQFF
TRBD2	-	TRBV28	TRBJ2-3	TGTGCCAGCAGGCCCCCCCGGACTAGCAGAGATACGCAGTATTTT	CASRPPRTSRDTQYF
-	once	TRBV6-1	TRBJ2-7	TGTGCCAGCAGTGAAAGTGTCGGGAGAACCGACGAGCAGTACTTC	CASSESVGRTDEQYF
TRBD1	once	TRBV18	TRBJ1-2	TGTGCCAGCTCAGCCGGGACAGGGGATAACTATGGCTACACCTTC	CASSAGTGDNYGYTF
TRBD2	-	TRBV19	TRBJ2-1	TGTGCCAGTAGTACCGGGAGCGGGACTGAGCAGTTCTTC	CASSTGSGTEQFF
-	-	TRBV6-6	TRBJ1-2	TGTGCCAGCAGTACGGGGACATCCTACTATGGCTACACCTTC	CASSTGTSYYGYTF
-	-	TRBV7-9	TRBJ2-7	TGTGCCAGCAGCTTAGCGGGGCGTTACTACGAGCAGTACTTC	CASSLAGRYYEQYF
-	few	TRBV10-2	TRBJ2-2	TGCGCCAGCCTAAGTCAGAACACCGGGGAGCTGTTTTTT	CASLSQNTGELFF
TRBD2	-	TRBV28	TRBJ2-1	TGTGCCAGCAGTTTGAAGCGGGAGGGGACCTACAATGAGCAGTTCTTC	CASSLKREGTYNEQFF
-	-	TRBV12-1	TRBJ2-2	TGTGCCAGCAGCTTTGTCCAGACCAGGGGCCGCACCGGGGAGCTGTTTTTT	CASSFVQTRGRTGELFF
-	-	TRBV6-1	TRBJ1-3	TGTGCCAGCACCACAGGGTCCCTCTGGGGCACCATATATTTT	CASTTGSLWGTIYF
TRBD1	-	TRBV13	TRBJ2-7	TGTGCCAGCAGCCCGACCGGGACAGGTAACGAGCAGTACTTC	CASSPTGTGNEQYF
-	-	TRBV7-7	TRBJ2-5	TGTGCTAGCAGCCTGGACAGAGAAGAGACCCAGTACTTC	CASSLDREETQYF
TRBD1	-	TRBV19	TRBJ1-2	TGTGCCAGTTCCGGACAGGGGAAGGGTGGCTACACCTTC	CASSGQGKGGYTF
-	-	TRBV2	TRBJ2-7	TGTGCCAGCAGTCCGGCGGTGACCTCCTACGAGCAGTACTTC	CASSPAVTSYEQYF
TRBD2	-	TRBV18	TRBJ2-1	TGTGCCAGCTCACCTGTAAGCGGGGGCAGTGAGCAGTTCTTC	CASSPVSGGSEQFF
TRBD1	-	TRBV5-1	TRBJ2-2	TGCGCCAGCAGCTCGGACAGGGACGCGAACACCGGGGAGCTGTTTTTT	CASSSDRDANTGELFF
-	-	TRBV5-6	TRBJ2-5	TGTGCCAGCAGCTTGTTTGTCTGGGGGGTGGGAGAGACCCAGTACTTC	CASSLFVWGVGETQYF
TRBD2	once	TRBV5-1	TRBJ2-1	TGCGCCAGCACGACTAGCGGATTCAATGAGCAGTTCTTC	CASTTSGFNEQFF
TRBD1	-	TRBV28	TRBJ2-2	TGTGCCAGCAGTCCCCCCCCTCCGACAGGGGAGGCCGGGGAGCTGTTTTTT	CASSPPPPTGEAGELFF
-	-	TRBV5-1	TRBJ2-7	TGCGCCAGCAGCTGGGCCTGGGAAGGGGTTGGCGAGCAGTACTTC	CASSWAWEGVGEQYF
-	-	TRBV20-1	TRBJ1-2	TGCAGTGCTAGGGGGCTCCGAGGCTACACCTTC	CSARGLRGYTF
TRBD2	-	TRBV7-9	TRBJ2-3	TGTGCCAGCAGTCGGGGGAGGGGGACTAGCTTCGCAGATACGCAGTATTTT	CASSRGRGTSFADTQYF
-	few	TRBV5-1	TRBJ1-2	TGCGCCAGCAGCCTAAAGCACGGCTACACCTTC	CASSLKHGYTF
-	-	TRBV5-5	TRBJ2-2	TGTGCCAGCAGCTTGGCCGGGACAACGAACACCGGGGAGCTGTTTTTT	CASSLAGTTNTGELFF
TRBD2	medium-sized	TRBV2	TRBJ2-3	TGTGCCAGCAGTGAAATTGGGGATAGCGGGGGGGCAGATACGCAGTATTTT	CASSEIGDSGGADTQYF
-	-	TRBV6-5	TRBJ1-1	TGTGCCAGCAGGACAGTCTCCGTGAACACTGAAGCTTTCTTT	CASRTVSVNTEAFF
-	once	TRBV19	TRBJ2-1	TGTGCCAGTAGTATGGGGGGTGAAGACAATGAGCAGTTCTTC	CASSMGGEDNEQFF
-	-	TRBV19	TRBJ1-1	TGTGCCAGTAGTATGCTCAGACAGAACACTGAAGCTTTCTTT	CASSMLRQNTEAFF
TRBD1	-	TRBV5-6	TRBJ1-4	TGTGCCAGCAGCGTGGGACAGGGGGCCGAAAAACTGTTTTTT	CASSVGQGAEKLFF
TRBD2	-	TRBV7-9	TRBJ2-3	TGTGCCAGCAGCTTAGCAACTAGCGGGAGGTATACAGATACGCAGTATTTT	CASSLATSGRYTDTQYF
TRBD1	-	TRBV15	TRBJ2-2	TGTGCCACCAGCGGAGATCGGACAGGGGGCACCGGGGAGCTGTTTTTT	CATSGDRTGGTGELFF
TRBD2	-	TRBV19	TRBJ2-7	TGTGCCAGTAGTAGACTAGCGGGAGAGAGGGAGCAGTACTTC	CASSRLAGEREQYF
TRBD2	-	TRBV30	TRBJ2-1	TGTGCCTGGAGTGGGACTAGTTTTGGCCCGTTCTTC	CAWSGTSFGPFF
-	-	TRBV10-3	TRBJ2-1	TGTGCCATCAGTGAGAGGAGGGATGAAGGGCAGTTCTTC	CAISERRDEGQFF
-	once	TRBV20-1	TRBJ1-1	TGCAGTGCTGATAGCACCCAAGGAGCTTTCTTT	CSADSTQGAFF